This T cell receptor beta chain was captured by sequencing in a study of blood T cells in healthy people across ages. General observations from the study: Long-lived donors had more naive CD4+ cells and higher diversity than aged donors. Getting older went along with TCR beta diversity per million T cells dropping roughly linearly.

Primers used in a second PCR of about 7 to 11 cycles were a sample-barcoded 5' primer and a J-beta primer mix. All cDNA molecules were each tagged by a template-switch adaptor with 12 random nucleotides. MiXCR, run by TCRdb on the 5' RACE reads, gives a single entry per CDR3 protein. The sample contains 1.5 million to 2 million distinct CDR3 sequences, around 36% of which appear only once. This clonotype was recorded once. Its antigen is unknown. The CDR3 spans 17 residues. V lost 0 bases and J 3 bases, leaving 18 bases between the germline ends. Per the germline V gene, CDR1 is LGHNA and CDR2 is YNFKEQ.

The V gene is TRBV4-2, the J gene TRBJ2-7; tentatively, D is TRBD2 (6 bases). Sequencing was performed on blood. This clonotype was sampled from a woman between 25 and 40 years old in good health. CDR3 DNA: TGTGCCAGCAGCCAAGATCGGCCTACTAGCAATCGCTACGAGCAGTACTTC. It encodes CASSQDRPTSNRYEQYF.